This T cell receptor beta chain was identified in a study of blood T cell repertoires in COVID-19. V dropped 3 bases and J dropped 5; count of bases not matched to a gene: 4. The germline gives CDR1 KGHSH, CDR2 LQKENI. CDR3 length: 14 residues. This table comes from immunoSEQ multiplex PCR, and its TCRdb copy is limited to in-frame clones, with some not included. The sample lists around 71,000 clones; approximately 86% were seen once. A single count supports this clone. Specimen: peripheral blood. The rearrangement links TRBV18 to TRBJ2-5, with 9 bases identical to TRBD2. The TCR sequence derives from a woman aged 60 to 75 with acute or convalescent COVID-19. Here the CDR3 DNA reads TGTGCCAGCTCACCTAGCGGGAGACCTGAGACCCAGTACTTC. It yields the protein CASSPSGRPETQYF.